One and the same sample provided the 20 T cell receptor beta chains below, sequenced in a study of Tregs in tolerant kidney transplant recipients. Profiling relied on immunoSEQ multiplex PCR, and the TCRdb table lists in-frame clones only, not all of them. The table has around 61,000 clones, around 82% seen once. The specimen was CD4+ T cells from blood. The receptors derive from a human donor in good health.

The CDR3 protein is CASSRSAFEQYF. The CDR3 coding sequence is TGTGCCAGCAGCCGTAGCGCCTTCGAGCAGTACTTC. The chain carries TRBV7-2 and TRBJ2-7, with a possible D match to TRBD2 (5 bases). CDR3 length equals 12 residues. The V and J ends lost 5 bases and 6 bases respectively, with 11 bases between them. Looked up from germline, CDR1 is SGHTA and CDR2 is FQGNSA.

The CDR3 sequence is CASSRGTGDSGYTF. CDR3 nucleotides: TGTGCCAGCAGTCGCGGGACAGGGGATAGCGGCTACACCTTC. The chain uses TRBV6-4 and TRBJ1-2; 10 nucleotides agree with TRBD1. CDR3 length: 14 residues. The trim removed 5 bases at V and 8 bases at J, leaving 8 bases unmatched. CDR1 MRHNA and CDR2 SNTAGT come from the germline V gene.

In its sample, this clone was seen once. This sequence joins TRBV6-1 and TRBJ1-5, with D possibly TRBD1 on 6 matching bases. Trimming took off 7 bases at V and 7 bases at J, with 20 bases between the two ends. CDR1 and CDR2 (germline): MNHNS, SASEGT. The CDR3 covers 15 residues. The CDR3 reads CASIGAAGVGQPQHF. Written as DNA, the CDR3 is TGTGCCAGCATTGGGGCCGCAGGGGTGGGGCAGCCCCAGCATTTT.

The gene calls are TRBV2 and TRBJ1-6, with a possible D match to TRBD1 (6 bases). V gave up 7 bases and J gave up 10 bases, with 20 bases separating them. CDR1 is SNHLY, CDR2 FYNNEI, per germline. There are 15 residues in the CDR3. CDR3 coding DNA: TGTGCCAGCACGAAATTGGACAGTCCTGAGTCACCCCTCCACTTT. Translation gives CASTKLDSPESPLHF.

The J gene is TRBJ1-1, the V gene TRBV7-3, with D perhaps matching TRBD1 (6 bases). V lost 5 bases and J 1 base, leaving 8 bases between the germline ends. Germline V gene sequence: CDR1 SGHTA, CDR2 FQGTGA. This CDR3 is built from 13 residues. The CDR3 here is CASSVQGNTEAFF. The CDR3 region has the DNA TGTGCCAGCAGCGTACAGGGGAACACTGAAGCTTTCTTT.

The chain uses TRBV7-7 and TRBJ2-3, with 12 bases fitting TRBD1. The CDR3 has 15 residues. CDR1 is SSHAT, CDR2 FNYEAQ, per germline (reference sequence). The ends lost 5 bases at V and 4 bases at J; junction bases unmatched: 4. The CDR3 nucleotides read TGTGCCAGCAGCCTGGGGACAGGGGGCGCAGATACGCAGTATTTT. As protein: CASSLGTGGADTQYF.

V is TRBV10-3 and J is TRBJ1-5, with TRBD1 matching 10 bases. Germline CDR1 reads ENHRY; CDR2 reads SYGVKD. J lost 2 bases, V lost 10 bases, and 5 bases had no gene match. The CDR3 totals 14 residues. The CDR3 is CASSGTGGNQPQHF. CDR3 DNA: TGTGCCAGTTCCGGGACAGGGGGCAATCAGCCCCAGCATTTT.

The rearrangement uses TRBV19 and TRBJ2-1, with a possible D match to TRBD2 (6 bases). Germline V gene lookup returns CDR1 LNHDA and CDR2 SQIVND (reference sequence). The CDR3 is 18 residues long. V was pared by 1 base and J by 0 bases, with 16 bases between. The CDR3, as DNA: TGTGCCAGTAGTATAGTTATAGGTGGGGGGAGCTCCTACAATGAGCAGTTCTTC. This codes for CASSIVIGGGSSYNEQFF.

The CDR3 sequence: CASSAPLAGRYEQYF. The CDR3 coding sequence is TGTGCCAGCAGCGCCCCACTAGCGGGACGGTACGAGCAGTACTTC. V is TRBV7-9 and J is TRBJ2-7, with 10 nucleotides matching TRBD2. Per germline, CDR1 SEHNR and CDR2 FQNEAQ (reference sequence). This CDR3 comprises 15 residues. The V gene end was trimmed by 5 bases and the J gene end by 4 bases; junction bases not matched to a gene: 8.

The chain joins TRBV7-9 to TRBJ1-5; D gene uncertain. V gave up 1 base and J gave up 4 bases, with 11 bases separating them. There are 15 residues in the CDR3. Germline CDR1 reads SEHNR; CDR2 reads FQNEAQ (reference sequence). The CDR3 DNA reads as TGTGCCAGCAGCTTAGGTCAGAACGGGAATCAGCCCCAGCATTTT. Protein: CASSLGQNGNQPQHF.

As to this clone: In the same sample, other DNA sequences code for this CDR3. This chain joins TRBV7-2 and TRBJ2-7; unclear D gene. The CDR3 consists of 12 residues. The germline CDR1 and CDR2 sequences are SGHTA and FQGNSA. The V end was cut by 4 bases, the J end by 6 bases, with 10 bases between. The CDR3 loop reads CASSSPFGEQYF. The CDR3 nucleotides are TGTGCCAGCAGCTCCCCTTTCGGCGAGCAGTACTTC.

DNA of the CDR3: TGTGCCACCAGTTTAGGGACGGCTGGAAACACCATATATTTT. Residues: CATSLGTAGNTIYF. This chain links TRBV7-2 with TRBJ1-3; possibly TRBD1 for D (5 bases). Germline V gene lookup returns CDR1 SGHTA and CDR2 FQGNSA. V dropped 10 bases and J dropped 2 bases, with 15 bases sitting between them. This CDR3 comprises 14 residues.

The CDR3 region is CASSRRGLYNEQFF. For the CDR3, the DNA is TGTGCCAGCAGCCGCAGGGGACTCTACAATGAGCAGTTCTTC. This chain connects TRBV28 to TRBJ2-1; the D gene could be TRBD1 or TRBD2 (6 bases each). Germline V CDR1 and CDR2: MDHEN, SYDVKM. V was trimmed by 6 bases and J by 3 bases, leaving 12 bases between them. CDR3 size: 14 residues.

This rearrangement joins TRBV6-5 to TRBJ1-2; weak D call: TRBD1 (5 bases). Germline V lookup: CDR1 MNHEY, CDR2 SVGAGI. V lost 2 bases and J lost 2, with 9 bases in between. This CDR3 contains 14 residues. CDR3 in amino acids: CASSYRRDNYGYTF. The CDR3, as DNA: TGTGCCAGCAGTTACCGCCGGGACAACTATGGCTACACCTTC.

The CDR3 region has the DNA TGCGCCAGCAGCCAATTCCTCCTTAGCACAGATACGCAGTATTTT. Translating gives CASSQFLLSTDTQYF. This sequence joins TRBV4-3 and TRBJ2-3; D is ambiguous. V lost 2 bases to trimming and J lost 0 bases, with 9 bases between them. The CDR3 runs to 15 residues. CDR1 LGHNA and CDR2 YSLEER come from the germline V gene.

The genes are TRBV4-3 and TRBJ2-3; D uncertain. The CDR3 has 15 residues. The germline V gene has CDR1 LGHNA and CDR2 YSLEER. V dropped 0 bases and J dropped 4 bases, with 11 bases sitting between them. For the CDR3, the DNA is TGCGCCAGCAGCCAAGAGGTAGGGCGGTCAGATACGCAGTATTTT. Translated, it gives CASSQEVGRSDTQYF.

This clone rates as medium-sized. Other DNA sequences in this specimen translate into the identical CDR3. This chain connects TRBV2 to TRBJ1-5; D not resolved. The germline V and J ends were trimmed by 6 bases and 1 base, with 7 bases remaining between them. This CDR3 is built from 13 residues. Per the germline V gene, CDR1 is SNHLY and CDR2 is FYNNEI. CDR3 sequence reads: CASSADSNQPQHF. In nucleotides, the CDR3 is TGTGCCAGCAGCGCCGACAGCAATCAGCCCCAGCATTTT.

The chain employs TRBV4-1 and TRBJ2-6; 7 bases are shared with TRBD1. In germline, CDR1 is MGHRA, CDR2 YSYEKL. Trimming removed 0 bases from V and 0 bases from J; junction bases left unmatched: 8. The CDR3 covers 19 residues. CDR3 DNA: TGCGCCAGCAGCCAAGACCGGACAGGCGGACGCTCTGGGGCCAACGTCCTGACTTTC. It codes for CASSQDRTGGRSGANVLTF.

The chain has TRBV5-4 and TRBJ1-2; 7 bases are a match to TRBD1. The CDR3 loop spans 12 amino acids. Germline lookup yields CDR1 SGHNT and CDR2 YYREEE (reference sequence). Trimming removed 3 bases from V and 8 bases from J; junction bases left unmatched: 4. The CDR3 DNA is TGTGCCAGCAGCTGGGACAGATTAGGCTACACCTTC. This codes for CASSWDRLGYTF.

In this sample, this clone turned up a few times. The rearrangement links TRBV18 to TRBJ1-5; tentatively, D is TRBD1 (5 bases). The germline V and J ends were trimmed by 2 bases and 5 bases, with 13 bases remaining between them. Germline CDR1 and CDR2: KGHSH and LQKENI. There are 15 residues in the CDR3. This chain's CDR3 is CASSPSGGGDQPQHF. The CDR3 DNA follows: TGTGCCAGCTCACCAAGCGGGGGGGGAGATCAGCCCCAGCATTTT.